This record looks at one T cell receptor beta chain sequence and its context. Germline trimming cut 5 bases from V and 5 bases from J; bases unmatched to any gene: 6. The germline V gene has CDR1 SGHRS and CDR2 YFSETQ. The CDR3 length is 15 residues. The sample is drawn from a study of blood T cell repertoires in COVID-19. The overall study: PBMCs, B-cell-depleted T cells, or T cells provided the cDNA or gDNA that made up the material.

Sequencing was performed with immunoSEQ multiplex PCR; in TCRdb, only in-frame clones are kept and a portion is missing. The profile shows a few hundred thousand clones, 75% to 95% of them singletons. The chain has TRBV5-1 and TRBJ2-3; TRBD1 agrees at 12 bases. This TCR was recovered from a young woman with COVID-19, enrolled during active disease. The sample was peripheral blood. CDR3 protein: CASRGTGGEVDTQYF. As DNA, the CDR3 is TGCGCCAGCAGGGGGACAGGGGGCGAGGTAGATACGCAGTATTTT.